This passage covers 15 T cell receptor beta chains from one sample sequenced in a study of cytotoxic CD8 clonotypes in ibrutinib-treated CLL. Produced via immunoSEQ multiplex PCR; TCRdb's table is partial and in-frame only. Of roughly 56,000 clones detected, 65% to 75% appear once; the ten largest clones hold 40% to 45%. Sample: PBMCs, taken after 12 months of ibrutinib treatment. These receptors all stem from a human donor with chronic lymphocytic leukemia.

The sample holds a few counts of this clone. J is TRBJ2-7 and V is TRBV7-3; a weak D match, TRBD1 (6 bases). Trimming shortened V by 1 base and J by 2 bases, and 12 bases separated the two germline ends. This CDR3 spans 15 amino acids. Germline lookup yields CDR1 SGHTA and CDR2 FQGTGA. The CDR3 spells CASSLRGGLTYEQYF. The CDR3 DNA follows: TGTGCCAGCAGCTTAAGAGGGGGTCTTACCTACGAGCAGTACTTC.

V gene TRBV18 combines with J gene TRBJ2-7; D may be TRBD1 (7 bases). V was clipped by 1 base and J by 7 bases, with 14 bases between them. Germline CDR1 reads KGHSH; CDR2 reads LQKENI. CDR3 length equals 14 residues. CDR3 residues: CASSPQQGTDEQYF. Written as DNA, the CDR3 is TGTGCCAGCTCACCACAACAGGGGACTGATGAGCAGTACTTC.

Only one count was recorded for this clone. CDR3 in DNA: TGTGCCAGCAGCTACCAATACCAAGAGACCCAGTACTTC. Amino acid sequence: CASSYQYQETQYF. The V and J genes are TRBV7-9 and TRBJ2-5; D remains ambiguous. The V end lost 4 bases, the J end lost 0 bases, and 6 bases lay between the germline ends. The CDR3 runs 13 residues. The germline V gene encodes CDR1 SEHNR and CDR2 FQNEAQ (reference sequence).

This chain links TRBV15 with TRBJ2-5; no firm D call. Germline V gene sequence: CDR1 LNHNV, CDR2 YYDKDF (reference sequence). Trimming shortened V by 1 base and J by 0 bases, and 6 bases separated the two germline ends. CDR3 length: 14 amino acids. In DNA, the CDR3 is TGTGCCACCAGCAGAGGTGGGAACCAAGAGACCCAGTACTTC. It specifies CATSRGGNQETQYF.

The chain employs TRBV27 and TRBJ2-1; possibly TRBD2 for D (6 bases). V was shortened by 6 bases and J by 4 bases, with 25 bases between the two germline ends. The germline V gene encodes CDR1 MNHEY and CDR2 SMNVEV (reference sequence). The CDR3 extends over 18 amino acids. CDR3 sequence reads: CASSTRGRGSGAYNEQFF. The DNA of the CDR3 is TGTGCCAGCAGCACCCGGGGTAGGGGTAGCGGAGCTTACAATGAGCAGTTCTTC.

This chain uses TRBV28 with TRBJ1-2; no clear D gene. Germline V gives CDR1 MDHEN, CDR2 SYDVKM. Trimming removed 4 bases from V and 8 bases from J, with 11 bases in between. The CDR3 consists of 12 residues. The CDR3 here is CASSSAIWGYTF. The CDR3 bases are TGTGCCAGCAGTTCGGCGATATGGGGCTACACCTTC.

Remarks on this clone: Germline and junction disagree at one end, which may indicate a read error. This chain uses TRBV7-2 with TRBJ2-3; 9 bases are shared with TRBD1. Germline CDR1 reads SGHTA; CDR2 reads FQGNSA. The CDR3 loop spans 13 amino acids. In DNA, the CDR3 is TGTGCCAGCAGCTTACCCCCGGGACAGGGACCTAATTTT. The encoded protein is CASSLPPGQGPNF.

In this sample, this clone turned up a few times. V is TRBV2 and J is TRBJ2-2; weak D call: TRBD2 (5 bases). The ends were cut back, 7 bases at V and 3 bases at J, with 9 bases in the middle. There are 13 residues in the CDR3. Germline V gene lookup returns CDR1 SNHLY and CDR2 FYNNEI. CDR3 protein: CASTGEYTGELFF. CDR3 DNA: TGTGCCAGCACTGGGGAGTACACCGGGGAGCTGTTTTTT.

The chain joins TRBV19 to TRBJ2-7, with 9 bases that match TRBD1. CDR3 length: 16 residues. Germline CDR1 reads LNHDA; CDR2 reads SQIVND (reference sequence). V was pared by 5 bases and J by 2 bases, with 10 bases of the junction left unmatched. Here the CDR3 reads CASSFGSGDRAYEQYF. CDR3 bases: TGTGCCAGTAGTTTTGGATCGGGGGACAGGGCCTACGAGCAGTACTTC.

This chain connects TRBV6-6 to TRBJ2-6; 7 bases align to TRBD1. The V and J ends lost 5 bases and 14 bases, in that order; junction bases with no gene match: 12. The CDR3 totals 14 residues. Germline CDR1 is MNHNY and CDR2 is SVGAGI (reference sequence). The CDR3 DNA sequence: TGTGCCAGCAGTCCGGGTGGGAAGGGGGCCCTCCTGACTTTC. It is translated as CASSPGGKGALLTF.

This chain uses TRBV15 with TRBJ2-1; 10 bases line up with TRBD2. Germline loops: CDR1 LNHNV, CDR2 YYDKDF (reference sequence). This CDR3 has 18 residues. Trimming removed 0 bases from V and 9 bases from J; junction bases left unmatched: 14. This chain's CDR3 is CATSRDLLSSGSMVEQFF. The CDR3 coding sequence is TGTGCCACCAGCAGAGATCTACTCTCTAGCGGGAGCATGGTTGAGCAGTTCTTC. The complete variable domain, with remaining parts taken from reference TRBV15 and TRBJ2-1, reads DAMVIQNPRYQVTQFGKPVTLSCSQTLNHNVMYWYQQKSSQAPKLLFHYYDKDFNNEADTPDNFQSRRPNTSFCFLDIRSPGLGDTAMYLCATSRDLLSSGSMVEQFFGPGTRLTVL.

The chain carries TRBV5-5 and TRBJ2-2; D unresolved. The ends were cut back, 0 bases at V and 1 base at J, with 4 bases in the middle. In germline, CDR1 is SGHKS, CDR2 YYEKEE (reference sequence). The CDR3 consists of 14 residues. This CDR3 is CASSLGLNTGELFF. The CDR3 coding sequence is TGTGCCAGCAGCTTGGGCCTGAACACCGGGGAGCTGTTTTTT.

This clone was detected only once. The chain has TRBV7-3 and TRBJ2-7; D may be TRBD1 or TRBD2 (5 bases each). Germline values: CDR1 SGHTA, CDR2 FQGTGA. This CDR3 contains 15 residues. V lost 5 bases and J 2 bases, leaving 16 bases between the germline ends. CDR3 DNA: TGTGCCAGCAGCCCCTACGCCGGGGCCGCCTACGAGCAGTACTTC. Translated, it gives CASSPYAGAAYEQYF.

CDR3 protein: CTRYRAGYEQYF. Written as DNA, the CDR3 is TGCACCCGTTACCGGGCGGGATACGAGCAGTACTTC. The rearrangement joins TRBV29-1 to TRBJ2-7; D might be TRBD2 (6 bases). Germline values: CDR1 SQVTM, CDR2 ANQGSEA. CDR3 length equals 12 residues.

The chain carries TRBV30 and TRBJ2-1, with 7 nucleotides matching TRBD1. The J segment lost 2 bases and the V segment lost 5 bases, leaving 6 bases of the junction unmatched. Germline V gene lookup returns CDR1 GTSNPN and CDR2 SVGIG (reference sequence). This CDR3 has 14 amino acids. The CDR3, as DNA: TGTGCCTGGGCACGAGGGGGCCCCTACAATGAGCAGTTCTTC. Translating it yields CAWARGGPYNEQFF.